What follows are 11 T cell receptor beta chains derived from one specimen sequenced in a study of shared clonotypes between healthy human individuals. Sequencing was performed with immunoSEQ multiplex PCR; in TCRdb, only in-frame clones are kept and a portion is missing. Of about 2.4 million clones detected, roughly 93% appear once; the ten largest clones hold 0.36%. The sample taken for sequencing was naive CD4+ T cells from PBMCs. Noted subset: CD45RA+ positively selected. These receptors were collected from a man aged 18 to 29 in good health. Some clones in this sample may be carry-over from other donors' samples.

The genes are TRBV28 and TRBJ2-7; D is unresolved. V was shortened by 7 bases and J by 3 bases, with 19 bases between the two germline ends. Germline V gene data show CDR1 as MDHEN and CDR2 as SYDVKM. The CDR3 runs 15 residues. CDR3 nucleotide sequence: TGTGCCAGCAAGACTGCTAGTACACAGAGCTACGAGCAGTACTTC. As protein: CASKTASTQSYEQYF.

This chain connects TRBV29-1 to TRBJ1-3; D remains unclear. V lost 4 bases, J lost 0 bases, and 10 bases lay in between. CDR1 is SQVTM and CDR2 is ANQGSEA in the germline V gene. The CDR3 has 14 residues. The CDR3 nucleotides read TGCAGCGTTGGTACGGATTTCTCTGGAAACACCATATATTTT. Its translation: CSVGTDFSGNTIYF.

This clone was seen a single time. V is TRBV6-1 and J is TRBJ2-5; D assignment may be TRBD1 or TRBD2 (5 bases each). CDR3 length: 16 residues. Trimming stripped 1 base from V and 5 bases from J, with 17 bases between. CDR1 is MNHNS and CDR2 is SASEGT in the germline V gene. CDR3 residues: CASSEVPGSWGETQYF. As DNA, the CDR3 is TGTGCCAGCAGTGAAGTACCGGGATCATGGGGGGAGACCCAGTACTTC.

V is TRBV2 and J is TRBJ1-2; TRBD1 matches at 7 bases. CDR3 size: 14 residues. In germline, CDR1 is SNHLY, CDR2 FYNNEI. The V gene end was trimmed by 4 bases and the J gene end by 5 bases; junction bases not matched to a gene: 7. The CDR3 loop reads CASSAKQGSYGYTF. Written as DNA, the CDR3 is TGTGCCAGCAGTGCCAAACAGGGGTCGTATGGCTACACCTTC.

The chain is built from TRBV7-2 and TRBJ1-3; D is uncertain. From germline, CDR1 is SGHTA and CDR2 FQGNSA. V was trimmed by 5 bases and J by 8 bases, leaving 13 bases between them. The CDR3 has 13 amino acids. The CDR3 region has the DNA TGTGCCAGCAGCCCAAGAGGAGCCGACACCATATATTTT. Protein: CASSPRGADTIYF.

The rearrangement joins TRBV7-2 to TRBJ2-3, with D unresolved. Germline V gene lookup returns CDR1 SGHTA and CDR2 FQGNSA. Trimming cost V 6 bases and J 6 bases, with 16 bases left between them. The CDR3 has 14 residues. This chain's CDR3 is CASSPAWSLDTQYF. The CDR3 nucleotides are TGTGCCAGCAGTCCGGCTTGGAGCTTGGATACGCAGTATTTT.

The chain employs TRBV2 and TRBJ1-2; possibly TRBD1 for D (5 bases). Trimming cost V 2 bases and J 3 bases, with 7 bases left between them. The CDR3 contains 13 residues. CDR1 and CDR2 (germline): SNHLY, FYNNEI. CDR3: CASSELGDYGYTF. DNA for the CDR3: TGTGCCAGCAGTGAATTAGGGGACTATGGCTACACCTTC.

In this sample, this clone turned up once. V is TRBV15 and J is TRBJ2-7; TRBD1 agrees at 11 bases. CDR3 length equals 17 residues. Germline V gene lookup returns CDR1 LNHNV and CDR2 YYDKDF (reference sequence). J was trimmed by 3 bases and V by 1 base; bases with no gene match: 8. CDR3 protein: CATSRVLPGTGGYEQYF. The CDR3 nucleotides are TGTGCCACCAGCAGAGTACTCCCCGGGACAGGGGGCTACGAGCAGTACTTC.

The CDR3: CASSSGTARRGTEAFF. In nucleotides, the CDR3 is TGTGCCAGTTCTTCCGGGACAGCCCGTCGGGGAACTGAAGCTTTCTTT. The gene calls are TRBV28 and TRBJ1-1; 7 nucleotides match TRBD1. Germline lookup yields CDR1 MDHEN and CDR2 SYDVKM. The CDR3 has 16 amino acids. J gave up 5 bases and V 9 bases, and 18 bases lay outside the gene matches.

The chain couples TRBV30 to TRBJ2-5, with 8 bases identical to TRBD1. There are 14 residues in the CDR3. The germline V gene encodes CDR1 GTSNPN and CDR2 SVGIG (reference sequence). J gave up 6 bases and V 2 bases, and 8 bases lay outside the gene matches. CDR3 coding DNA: TGTGCCTGGAGTTTCCCCGGACAGGGAAAGACCCAGTACTTC. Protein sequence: CAWSFPGQGKTQYF.

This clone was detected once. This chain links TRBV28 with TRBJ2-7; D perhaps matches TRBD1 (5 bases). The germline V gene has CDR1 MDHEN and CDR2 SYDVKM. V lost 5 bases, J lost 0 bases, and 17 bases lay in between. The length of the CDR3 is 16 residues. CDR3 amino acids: CASSLRLGEGSYEQYF. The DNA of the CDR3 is TGTGCCAGCAGTCTACGCCTAGGGGAAGGCTCCTACGAGCAGTACTTC.